The 16 T cell receptor beta chains below all came from one sample that was sequenced in a study of shared clonotypes between healthy human individuals. Produced via immunoSEQ multiplex PCR; TCRdb's table is partial and in-frame only. The sample has about 340,000 clones; 73% are singletons. Sequences were obtained from memory CD4+ T cells sorted from blood. The sample's subset: CD45RA-negative fraction. These TCRs come from a man aged 30-40 years in good health.

The rearrangement links TRBV18 to TRBJ2-2, with D uncertain. CDR1 and CDR2 from the germline V gene are KGHSH and LQKENI. The CDR3 runs 15 residues. The V end was cut by 0 bases, the J end by 4 bases, with 9 bases between. For the CDR3, the DNA is TGTGCCAGCTCACCACCGACCCGCAGCACCGGGGAGCTGTTTTTT. Protein: CASSPPTRSTGELFF.

V is TRBV28 and J is TRBJ1-5, with 7 bases lining up with TRBD1. Germline CDR1 is MDHEN and CDR2 is SYDVKM. After removal of 8 bases from V and 3 bases from J, the junction contained 16 bases not matched to a gene. CDR3 size: 17 residues. The CDR3 sequence is CASFRAGTAQFNQPQHF. The CDR3 DNA reads as TGTGCCAGCTTCCGGGCGGGGACAGCACAATTCAATCAGCCCCAGCATTTT.

The rearrangement uses TRBV11-2 and TRBJ1-4; 10 nucleotides line up with TRBD1. Germline CDR1 and CDR2: SGHAT and FQNNGV. V lost 4 bases, J lost 5 bases, and 4 bases stayed unmatched. The CDR3 is 15 amino acids. CDR3 nucleotides: TGTGCCAGCAGCTCCCGGACAGGGGGAAATGAAAAACTGTTTTTT. This sequence encodes CASSSRTGGNEKLFF.

The V gene is TRBV7-2, the J gene TRBJ1-5, with 7 bases fitting TRBD1. The CDR3 length is 16 residues. Germline V CDR1 and CDR2: SGHTA, FQGNSA. V lost 5 bases to trimming and J lost 2 bases; unmatched junction nucleotides: 9. CDR3 DNA: TGTGCCAGCAGCACACACAGGGGTAGGGGCAATCAGCCCCAGCATTTT. Amino acid sequence: CASSTHRGRGNQPQHF.

The table lists this clone with a count of one. The genes are TRBV7-9 and TRBJ1-2; the D is unclear. Germline V gives CDR1 SEHNR, CDR2 FQNEAQ (reference sequence). Deletions cut 5 bases from V and 4 bases from J, with 14 bases between. The length of the CDR3 is 14 residues. The CDR3 sequence: CASSIDDGLYGYTF. In nucleotides, the CDR3 is TGTGCCAGCAGCATAGACGACGGACTCTATGGCTACACCTTC.

The rearrangement links TRBV9 to TRBJ2-2; 8 bases agree with TRBD2. The CDR3 runs 16 residues. The V gene end was trimmed by 0 bases and the J gene end by 6 bases; junction bases not matched to a gene: 7. In germline, CDR1 is SGDLS, CDR2 YYNGEE. In DNA form, the CDR3 reads TGTGCCAGCAGCGTAGATCCCGGGAGGGCCTCCGGGGAGCTGTTTTTT. Its protein is CASSVDPGRASGELFF.

The chain is built from TRBV7-2 and TRBJ2-4; TRBD2 aligns across 7 bases. Germline V CDR1 and CDR2: SGHTA, FQGNSA. V shed 5 bases, J shed 4 bases, and the junction held 5 bases outside the gene matches. The CDR3 extends over 14 amino acids. The CDR3 sequence is CASSVSGPKNIQYF. CDR3 nucleotides: TGTGCCAGCAGCGTTAGCGGGCCTAAAAACATTCAGTACTTC.

The chain is built from TRBV5-4 and TRBJ2-5; 15 nucleotides match TRBD2. There are 15 residues in the CDR3. Germline assignment: CDR1 SGHNT and CDR2 YYREEE (reference sequence). J was trimmed by 5 bases and V by 4 bases; bases with no gene match: 3. DNA for the CDR3: TGTGCCAGCAGCCGGACTAGCGGGAGGGACGAGACCCAGTACTTC. It is translated as CASSRTSGRDETQYF.

This clone was found once. The chain couples TRBV14 to TRBJ2-7, with a possible D match to TRBD1 (6 bases). V lost 0 bases and J 2 bases, leaving 11 bases between the germline ends. Germline CDR1 SGHDN, CDR2 FVKESK. CDR3 size: 15 residues. CDR3 sequence: CASSQESGQTYEQYF. CDR3 sequence (DNA): TGTGCCAGCAGCCAAGAATCCGGACAGACCTACGAGCAGTACTTC.

A few counts support this clone. The chain links TRBV7-8 to TRBJ2-7; the D is unclear. Germline V gene sequence: CDR1 SGHVS, CDR2 FQNEAQ. Trimming pared 1 base from V and 2 bases from J, leaving 18 bases between. This CDR3 region has 17 residues. The CDR3 region is CASSLGPQPRLPYEQYF. The CDR3 region has the DNA TGTGCCAGCAGCTTAGGCCCGCAGCCCCGTTTACCCTACGAGCAGTACTTC.

V is TRBV7-9 and J is TRBJ2-7, with 10 bases matching TRBD2. The CDR3 is made up of 15 amino acids. CDR1 is SEHNR and CDR2 is FQNEAQ in the germline V gene (reference sequence). The V segment lost 1 base and the J segment 4 bases; nucleotides outside the gene matches: 4. CDR3 DNA sequence: TGTGCCAGCAGCTTAGAGAGCGGGAGGGCATACGAGCAGTACTTC. It encodes CASSLESGRAYEQYF.

The V and J genes are TRBV7-2 and TRBJ2-5; 10 bases match TRBD1. Losses at the gene ends were 5 bases for V and 4 bases for J; bases not matched to a gene: 10. Germline V gene lookup returns CDR1 SGHTA and CDR2 FQGNSA. This CDR3 region has 16 residues. The CDR3 coding sequence is TGTGCCAGCAGCCCCCTGACAGGGGGCTACAGAGAGACCCAGTACTTC. This codes for CASSPLTGGYRETQYF.

The CDR3 DNA reads TGTGCCACCAACTCAGGGGCGAACACCGGGGAGCTGTTTTTT. Translating gives CATNSGANTGELFF. V usage is TRBV15 and J usage is TRBJ2-2; possible D gene TRBD1, 6 bases. The CDR3 is 14 amino acids. CDR1 is LNHNV, CDR2 YYDKDF, per germline (reference sequence). Trimming shortened V by 7 bases and J by 0 bases, and 9 bases separated the two germline ends.

The chain carries TRBV11-2 and TRBJ2-7, with 7 nucleotides matching TRBD2. CDR1 is SGHAT and CDR2 is FQNNGV in the germline V gene. V shed 1 base and J 1 base; nucleotides not matched to a gene: 7. The CDR3 consists of 16 residues. CDR3 nucleotides: TGTGCCAGCAGCTTAGCGGATGCGGGAGCATCCTACGAGCAGTACTTC. It codes for CASSLADAGASYEQYF.

The count of this clone is one. V gene TRBV11-2 combines with J gene TRBJ1-1; 7 bases agree with TRBD1. V lost 4 bases, J lost 8 bases, and 10 bases stayed unmatched. The CDR3 is 14 residues long. CDR1 and CDR2 from the germline V gene are SGHAT and FQNNGV. DNA for the CDR3: TGTGCCAGCAGCTCACAAACAGGGGTCTCCGAAGCTTTCTTT. Its translation is CASSSQTGVSEAFF.

This sequence joins TRBV5-1 and TRBJ2-7, with 8 bases identical to TRBD1. CDR3 length equals 16 residues. Looked up from germline, CDR1 is SGHRS and CDR2 is YFSETQ. Trimming at V came to 0 bases and at J to 0 bases, leaving 5 bases not matched to a gene. CDR3 nucleotide sequence: TGCGCCAGCAGCTTGGGACAGGGGTCAAGCTCCTACGAGCAGTACTTC. Protein product: CASSLGQGSSSYEQYF.